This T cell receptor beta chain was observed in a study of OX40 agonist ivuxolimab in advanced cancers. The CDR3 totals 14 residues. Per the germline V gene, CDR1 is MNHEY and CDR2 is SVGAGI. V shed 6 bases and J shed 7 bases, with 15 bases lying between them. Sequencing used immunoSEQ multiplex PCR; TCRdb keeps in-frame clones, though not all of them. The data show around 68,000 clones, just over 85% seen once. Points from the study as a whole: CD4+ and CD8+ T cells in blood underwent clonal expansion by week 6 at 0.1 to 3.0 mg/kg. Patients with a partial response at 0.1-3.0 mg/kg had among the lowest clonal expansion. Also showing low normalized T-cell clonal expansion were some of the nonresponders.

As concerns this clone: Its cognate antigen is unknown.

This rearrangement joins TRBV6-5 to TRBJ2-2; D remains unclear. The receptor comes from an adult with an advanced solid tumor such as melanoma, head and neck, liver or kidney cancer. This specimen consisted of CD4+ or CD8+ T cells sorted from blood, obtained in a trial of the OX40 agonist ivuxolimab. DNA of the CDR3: TGTGCCAGCAGACGTAAAGTACCCTTCGGGGAGCTGTTTTTT. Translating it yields CASRRKVPFGELFF.